This T cell receptor beta chain was recovered during a study of T cell responses to AZD1222 COVID-19 vaccine. Note on this clone: What it recognizes is unknown.

General study results and limits: Spike-specific TCR breadth rose after two AZD1222 doses, and depth rose as well.

The table came from immunoSEQ multiplex PCR; TCRdb's copy has only in-frame clones and leaves some out. This sample has 100,000 or so clones, with about 89% found just once. Trimming pared 2 bases from V and 0 bases from J, leaving 11 bases between. CDR3 length: 16 amino acids. Germline-derived CDR1 and CDR2 are MDHEN and SYDVKM. The sequencing here drew on peripheral blood, taken on day 0 of AZD1222 vaccination. The receptor was derived from an adult in good health. The chain joins TRBV28 to TRBJ1-3; D uncertain. CDR3 protein: CASSLLRMLSGNTIYF. Here the CDR3 DNA reads TGTGCCAGCAGTTTACTCAGGATGCTCTCTGGAAACACCATATATTTT. Looking up the rest from reference TRBV28 and TRBJ1-3 gives the full variable domain: DVKVTQSSRYLVKRTGEKVFLECVQDMDHENMFWYRQDPGLGLRLIYFSYDVKMKEKGDIPEGYSVSREKKERFSLILESASTNQTSMYLCASSLLRMLSGNTIYFGEGSWLTVV.